The TCR beta chain described here comes from a study of T cells in Graves' hyperthyroidism and ophthalmopathy. Study-wide results and caveats: Within blood appeared most thyroid clonotypes that had expanded above 0.001.

Under 3 months was the duration of disease in ophthalmopathy patients, who also had a Clinical Activity Score of at least 3 and a NOSPECS grade of at least 4. Trimming shortened V by 4 bases and J by 9 bases, and 13 bases separated the two germline ends. Germline assignment: CDR1 KGHSH and CDR2 LQKENI. This CDR3 region has 13 residues. Regions amplified from RNA transcripts were the TCR beta CDR3 regions. TCR CDR3 regions were first amplified by RT-PCR with HTBI primers. From the multiplex PCR reads, TCRdb called clonotypes with MiXCR, one entry per CDR3 protein. The sample holds about 260,000 distinct CDR3 sequences, around 22% seen once. This clonotype turned up a few times. What it recognizes is unknown.

The sample comprised blood. The chain recombines TRBV18 with TRBJ2-1; TRBD2 is a possible D gene (6 bases). The sequence was collected from a young man with Graves' ophthalmopathy. CDR3 amino acids: CASSLPASAEQFF. CDR3 nucleotides: TGTGCCAGCTCACTACCCGCTAGCGCTGAGCAGTTCTTC.